The source of this TCR beta chain is a study of regulatory T cells in long-lasting Graves disease. TCR beta libraries were built with iRepertoire HTBI primers and Arm-PCR of CDR3 regions. In the study's own analysis: Segment identification across samples yielded 55 to 65 TRBV and more than twelve TRBJ segments. TCRdb itself ran the multiplex PCR reads through MiXCR, one entry per CDR3 protein. These V and J calls are TCRdb output, not the study's own analysis. Of 600,000 to 650,000 distinct CDR3 sequences in the sample, 15% to 20% were seen once. The time point here: newly diagnosed GD, antithyroid drugs for less than 3 months. Scientists built the TCR library using RNA that was extracted from PBMCs. This clonotype was found many times. This same sample was also part of a study on T cells in Graves' hyperthyroidism and ophthalmopathy. This second report adds: Those patients with uncontrolled infection, other autoimmune disease, pregnancy or lactation were excluded.

The sequenced sample was peripheral blood mononuclear cells (PBMCs), obtained at new diagnosis, from a patient treated with antithyroid drugs. The TCR sequence derives from a woman in her 30s with Graves disease.

Written as DNA, the CDR3 is TGTGCCAGCAGCTTAGGCTTCAGTCACAGGGAGACCCAGTACTTC. Amino acids: CASSLGFSHRETQYF. The chain employs TRBV7-8 and TRBJ2-5, with D perhaps TRBD1 (5 bases). V was cut by 1 base and J by 5 bases, with 14 bases left in between. The CDR3 consists of 15 residues. Germline V gene lookup returns CDR1 SGHVS and CDR2 FQNEAQ.